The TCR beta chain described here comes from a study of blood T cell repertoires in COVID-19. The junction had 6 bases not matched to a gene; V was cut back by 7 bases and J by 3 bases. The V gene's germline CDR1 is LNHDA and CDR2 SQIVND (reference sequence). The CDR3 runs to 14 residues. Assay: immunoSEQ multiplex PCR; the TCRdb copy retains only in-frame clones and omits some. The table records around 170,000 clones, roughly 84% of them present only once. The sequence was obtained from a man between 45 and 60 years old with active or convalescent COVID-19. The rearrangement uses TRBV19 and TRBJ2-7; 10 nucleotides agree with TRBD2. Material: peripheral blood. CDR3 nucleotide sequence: TGTGCCAGTACGGTATCTAGCGGGAGCTACGAGCAGTACTTC. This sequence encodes CASTVSSGSYEQYF.